The rows below give T cell receptor beta chains drawn from one sample of a study of blood T cell repertoires in COVID-19. TCRdb's copy holds only in-frame clones and misses some; the assay was immunoSEQ multiplex PCR. The sample includes roughly 170,000 clones, under 90% of them seen just once. The material sequenced was peripheral blood. The source is a human donor in a cohort sampled during active COVID-19. The conserved cysteine and the conserved F or W are not part of the CDR3 here.

14	TRBV3-1/TRBV3-2	ASSRGGGYSTDTQY
17	TRBV10-1	ASSFGLAGGRTSTDTQY
10	TRBV7-9	ASSPGTDTQY
13	TRBV19	ASSTTGDSYNEQF
13	TRBV6-5	ASSRMTGPDYEQY
13	TRBV5-1	ASSLALSGDDTQY
13	TRBV7-8	ASSLGPSRSYEQY
11	TRBV27	ASSRGRNYGYT
12	TRBV29-1	SVLRDSRYNEQF
11	TRBV2	ASSGQDSYEQY
11	TRBV29-1	SGGGTVNTEAF
12	TRBV19	ASSIGGESQPQH
14	TRBV19	ASSVVGEPTNEKLF
14	TRBV5-1	ASSRERYLSTDTQY
10	TRBV9	ASSGQNSPLH
17	TRBV27	ASSLSVWERGGKNTEAF
11	TRBV6-5	ASRPRRGTEAF
13	TRBV5-1	ASSLASGQTYGYT
15	TRBV7-9	ASSVRQGVASGNTIY
17	TRBV7-9	ASSLGTPIDRIFGNTIY
9	TRBV20-1	SATQWETQY
12	TRBV7-3	ASSLTGSTDTQY
14	TRBV12-5	ASGLVRDSLTDTQY
15	TRBV6-2/TRBV6-3	ASSPLPIRGAYNEQF
12	TRBV9	ASSATGGGTEAF
11	TRBV12-3/TRBV12-4	ASRRLAGGEQY